Listed here are 31 T cell receptor beta chains from one sample, sequenced in a study of blood T cell repertoires in COVID-19. Using immunoSEQ multiplex PCR, the repertoire was profiled, and TCRdb retains in-frame clones only, with some absent. Of some 270,000 clones listed, about 87% are singletons. Material for sequencing was PBMCs or T cells enriched from blood (not recorded which). The source is a woman aged 30 to 39 with acute COVID-19.

In this sample, this clone turned up a few times. V usage is TRBV2 and J usage is TRBJ2-7; TRBD2 matches 9 bases. The CDR3 has 15 residues. Germline assignment: CDR1 SNHLY and CDR2 FYNNEI. Trimming removed 3 bases from V and 0 bases from J; junction bases left unmatched: 3. The chain's CDR3 is CASSEGSGGSYEQYF. The CDR3 DNA reads as TGTGCCAGCAGTGAGGGTAGCGGGGGCTCCTACGAGCAGTACTTC.

The rearrangement uses TRBV7-3 and TRBJ2-7; 8 positions agree with TRBD1. Germline CDR1 and CDR2: SGHTA and FQGTGA. The CDR3 totals 14 residues. After removal of 2 bases from V and 4 bases from J, the junction contained 4 bases not matched to a gene. The CDR3 sequence: CASSLGQGAYEQYF. The CDR3 DNA reads as TGTGCCAGCAGCTTAGGTCAGGGGGCTTACGAGCAGTACTTC.

This rearrangement joins TRBV25-1 to TRBJ1-2; 7 bases fit TRBD1. Germline V lookup: CDR1 MGHDK, CDR2 SYGVNS. J lost 7 bases, V lost 3 bases, and 8 bases had no gene match. The CDR3 runs to 14 residues. The CDR3 region is CASSEWGQLFGYTF. The CDR3 DNA sequence: TGTGCCAGCAGTGAGTGGGGACAGCTCTTTGGCTACACCTTC.

V is TRBV7-9 and J is TRBJ2-7, with D possibly being TRBD2 (6 bases). The CDR3 is 14 amino acids. The germline gives CDR1 SEHNR, CDR2 FQNEAQ (reference sequence). Between the trimmed V and J ends, which lost 3 bases and 7 bases, there was a span of 16 bases. CDR3 in amino acids: CASSLEGWGLEQYF. The CDR3 coding sequence is TGTGCCAGCAGCTTGGAGGGATGGGGCCTGGAGCAGTACTTC. Complete variable domain (other parts from reference TRBV7-9 and TRBJ2-7): DTGVSQNPRHKITKRGQNVTFRCDPISEHNRLYWYRQTLGQGPEFLTYFQNEAQLEKSRLLSDRFSAERPKGSFSTLEIQRTEQGDSAMYLCASSLEGWGLEQYFGPGTRLTVT.

This clone was seen at least ten times. Written as DNA, the CDR3 is TGTGCCAGCAGCGTCCTAGCGGGAGGAACCGGGGAGCTGTTTTTT. It yields the protein CASSVLAGGTGELFF. The rearrangement links TRBV9 to TRBJ2-2, with 11 bases aligning to TRBD2. CDR1 and CDR2 (germline): SGDLS, YYNGEE. V lost 2 bases, J lost 5 bases, and 2 bases stayed unmatched. There are 15 residues in the CDR3.

V usage is TRBV27 and J usage is TRBJ2-7; 8 bases match TRBD1. The J segment lost 7 bases and the V segment lost 4 bases, leaving 21 bases of the junction unmatched. Germline V gene sequence: CDR1 MNHEY, CDR2 SMNVEV (reference sequence). This CDR3 has 18 residues. The CDR3 DNA sequence: TGTGCCAGCAGTTCCACAAGTTACGGGACAGGATTACCGGTGGAGCAGTACTTC. It encodes CASSSTSYGTGLPVEQYF.

The rearrangement uses TRBV11-3 and TRBJ2-7; 7 nucleotides align to TRBD1. After removal of 1 base from V and 3 bases from J, the junction contained 12 bases not matched to a gene. This CDR3 has 17 residues. Germline CDR1 and CDR2: SGHNT and YENEEA. DNA for the CDR3: TGTGCCAGCAGCTTAGGGGGGACAGCAGATCCTATCTACGAGCAGTACTTC. It specifies CASSLGGTADPIYEQYF.

J is TRBJ1-3 and V is TRBV28, with D possibly matching TRBD1 (5 bases). V lost 2 bases, J lost 1 base, and 12 bases lay in between. The CDR3 is 16 residues long. The germline V gene has CDR1 MDHEN and CDR2 SYDVKM. CDR3 nucleotides: TGTGCCAGCAGTTTAGACAGCGCACTGTCTGGAAACACCATATATTTT. It is translated as CASSLDSALSGNTIYF.

The chain has TRBV5-1 and TRBJ2-7; no clear D. The CDR3 contains 15 residues. Trimming removed 0 bases from V and 1 base from J, with 11 bases in between. The germline V gene encodes CDR1 SGHRS and CDR2 YFSETQ. The CDR3 here is CASSLALRESYEQYF. The CDR3 DNA is TGCGCCAGCAGCTTGGCCTTGAGAGAGTCCTACGAGCAGTACTTC. Using reference TRBV5-1 and TRBJ2-7 for the parts outside the CDR3, the full variable domain is KAGVTQTPRYLIKTRGQQVTLSCSPISGHRSVSWYQQTPGQGLQFLFEYFSETQRNKGNFPGRFSGRQFSNSRSEMNVSTLELGDSALYLCASSLALRESYEQYFGPGTRLTVT.

V usage is TRBV11-2 and J usage is TRBJ1-1, with 10 bases lining up with TRBD1. This CDR3 comprises 17 residues. The V and J ends lost 5 bases and 1 base, in that order; junction bases with no gene match: 10. The germline gives CDR1 SGHAT, CDR2 FQNNGV. This CDR3 is CASSHNPGTGANTEAFF. The CDR3 nucleotides are TGTGCCAGCAGCCACAATCCCGGGACAGGGGCGAACACTGAAGCTTTCTTT.

The chain couples TRBV19 to TRBJ2-1, with 11 bases identical to TRBD2. J gave up 4 bases and V 10 bases, and 9 bases lay outside the gene matches. CDR1 is LNHDA and CDR2 is SQIVND in the germline V gene (reference sequence). The CDR3 covers 15 residues. Here the CDR3 reads CATSSGTSGYNEQFF. The CDR3 DNA sequence: TGTGCCACCTCCTCCGGGACTAGCGGTTACAATGAGCAGTTCTTC.

V is TRBV3-1 (or the pseudogene TRBV3-2) and J is TRBJ2-1, with 8 bases aligning to TRBD2. The CDR3 covers 18 residues. J lost 2 bases, V lost 1 base, and 10 bases had no gene match. Germline V lookup: CDR1 LGHDT, CDR2 YNNKEL (reference sequence). The DNA of the CDR3 is TGTGCCAGCAGCCAAGTAGGAAAAGCGGGAGTCACCTACAATGAGCAGTTCTTC. This encodes CASSQVGKAGVTYNEQFF.

The sample holds one count of this clone. This chain connects TRBV19 to TRBJ1-1, with a tentative D call TRBD1 (6 bases). Germline V gene data show CDR1 as LNHDA and CDR2 as SQIVND (reference sequence). The CDR3 is 15 amino acids. The germline V and J ends were trimmed by 5 bases and 11 bases, with 24 bases remaining between them. The DNA of the CDR3 is TGTGCCAGTAGTTGGGCAGGGGATCAACGCTCTGGGGCTTTCTTT. It encodes CASSWAGDQRSGAFF. Drawing the rest from reference TRBV19 and TRBJ1-1, the complete variable domain is DGGITQSPKYLFRKEGQNVTLSCEQNLNHDAMYWYRQDPGQGLRLIYYSQIVNDFQKGDIAEGYSVSREKKESFPLTVTSAQKNPTAFYLCASSWAGDQRSGAFFGQGTRLTVV.

This clone was seen only a few times. V is TRBV27 and J is TRBJ2-3, with D possibly TRBD2 on 6 matching bases. Germline V gene data show CDR1 as MNHEY and CDR2 as SMNVEV (reference sequence). Trimming removed 3 bases at V and 10 bases at J, with 14 bases between. The CDR3 is 13 amino acids. The CDR3 bases are TGTGCCAGCAGTTTGGAGAGGCGGGACGCGCAGTATTTT. Its translation is CASSLERRDAQYF.

V gene TRBV14 combines with J gene TRBJ2-6; tentative D call: TRBD2 (5 bases). The CDR3 consists of 17 residues. V was clipped by 4 bases and J by 2 bases, with 15 bases between them. Germline values: CDR1 SGHDN, CDR2 FVKESK. CDR3 loop: CASSPRYLGAGANVLTF. Written as DNA, the CDR3 is TGTGCCAGCAGCCCAAGATATTTGGGAGCTGGGGCCAACGTCCTGACTTTC.

The chain has TRBV6-1 and TRBJ2-1, with D perhaps matching TRBD2 (6 bases). V lost 4 bases and J 0 bases, leaving 13 bases between the germline ends. The CDR3 is made up of 16 amino acids. The germline gives CDR1 MNHNS, CDR2 SASEGT. The CDR3 loop is CASSVSSVTSYNEQFF. The CDR3 nucleotides read TGTGCCAGCAGTGTCTCTAGCGTGACCTCCTACAATGAGCAGTTCTTC.

The chain employs TRBV14 and TRBJ1-6, with D possibly matching TRBD1 (5 bases). V lost 2 bases, J lost 7 bases, and 15 bases lay in between. This CDR3 comprises 16 residues. The V gene's germline CDR1 is SGHDN and CDR2 FVKESK. The CDR3 is CASSQRKGVKNSPLHF. DNA of the CDR3: TGTGCCAGCAGCCAAAGAAAAGGGGTGAAAAATTCACCCCTCCACTTT.

The gene calls are TRBV28 and TRBJ2-3; D unclear. CDR3 length: 12 amino acids. V lost 2 bases, J lost 5 bases, and 5 bases lay in between. Germline V lookup: CDR1 MDHEN, CDR2 SYDVKM. CDR3 bases: TGTGCCAGCAGTTTAAGCGTAGATACGCAGTATTTT. Amino acid sequence: CASSLSVDTQYF.

CDR3: CASTRDSPTDTQYF. The CDR3 region has the DNA TGTGCCAGCACACGGGACAGCCCCACAGATACGCAGTATTTT. The chain joins TRBV6-6 to TRBJ2-3; 7 nucleotides line up with TRBD1. Germline values: CDR1 MNHNY, CDR2 SVGAGI (reference sequence). J gave up 2 bases and V 7 bases, and 6 bases lay outside the gene matches. The CDR3 is 14 amino acids.

The DNA of the CDR3 is TGTGCCAGCAGTCTAATGACAGGGGGCAATCAGCCCCAGCATTTT. Translation gives CASSLMTGGNQPQHF. The rearrangement links TRBV28 to TRBJ1-5; TRBD1 matches at 8 bases. From germline, CDR1 is MDHEN and CDR2 SYDVKM. This CDR3 spans 15 amino acids. V trimming: 5 bases; J trimming: 2 bases; junction bases outside the gene matches: 5.

The V and J genes are TRBV19 and TRBJ2-6; D not resolved. The CDR3 sequence is 15 residues long. V lost 3 bases to trimming and J lost 0 bases, with 6 bases between them. Germline V lookup: CDR1 LNHDA, CDR2 SQIVND (reference sequence). CDR3 in DNA: TGTGCCAGTAGTATTTACGGCTCTGGGGCCAACGTCCTGACTTTC. Its protein is CASSIYGSGANVLTF.

This clone has only a few counts. The chain carries TRBV5-1 and TRBJ2-7; 13 bases map to TRBD2. In germline, CDR1 is SGHRS, CDR2 YFSETQ. The CDR3 covers 15 residues. V shed 2 bases and J 7 bases; nucleotides not matched to a gene: 6. The CDR3 DNA sequence: TGCGCCAGCAGCTTACTCACTAGCGGGAGGGCTGAGCAGTACTTC. Protein product: CASSLLTSGRAEQYF.

The chain carries TRBV9 and TRBJ2-7; D not certain. CDR3 size: 14 residues. Germline V lookup: CDR1 SGDLS, CDR2 YYNGEE. Trimming cost V 0 bases and J 2 bases, with 9 bases left between them. The CDR3 protein is CASSVADFPYEQYF. The CDR3 coding sequence is TGTGCCAGCAGCGTAGCAGATTTCCCCTACGAGCAGTACTTC.

The chain is built from TRBV10-3 and TRBJ2-7; a weak D match, TRBD1 (5 bases). The CDR3 contains 14 residues. Germline V lookup: CDR1 ENHRY, CDR2 SYGVKD. Trimming stripped 2 bases from V and 3 bases from J, with 11 bases between. Here the CDR3 DNA reads TGTGCCATCAGTGAGCTGGCAGGGCGCTACGAGCAGTACTTC. Translated, it gives CAISELAGRYEQYF.

The rearrangement joins TRBV6-5 to TRBJ1-6; D gene unclear. Germline CDR1 is MNHEY and CDR2 is SVGAGI. CDR3 size: 15 residues. With 6 bases removed from V and 7 bases from J, the gap between germline ends came to 16 bases. The DNA for the CDR3 is TGTGCCAGCAGAAGTGCTTCAGCGGGAAATTCACCCCTCCACTTT. It specifies CASRSASAGNSPLHF.

The chain has TRBV7-2 and TRBJ2-1, with 15 bases that match TRBD2. Germline V gene sequence: CDR1 SGHTA, CDR2 FQGNSA. V was pared by 4 bases and J by 8 bases, with 6 bases of the junction left unmatched. The CDR3 spans 16 residues. CDR3 DNA sequence: TGTGCCAGCAGCTCCTTCGGGACTAGCGGGAGGTATGAGCAGTTCTTC. Translating gives CASSSFGTSGRYEQFF. The full variable domain, its missing parts supplied by reference TRBV7-2 and TRBJ2-1, is GAGVSQSPSNKVTEKGKDVELRCDPISGHTALYWYRQSLGQGLEFLIYFQGNSAPDKSGLPSDRFSAERTGGSVSTLTIQRTQQEDSAVYLCASSSFGTSGRYEQFFGPGTRLTVL.

The chain uses TRBV6-2 or TRBV6-3 and TRBJ2-7; 7 bases are shared with TRBD1. Trimming removed 4 bases from V and 6 bases from J; junction bases left unmatched: 12. The germline V gene encodes CDR1 MNHEY and CDR2 SVGEGT. This CDR3 spans 15 amino acids. The CDR3 nucleotides are TGTGCCAGCAGTTCTCCGAGTAGGGGGCCGGCCGAGCAGTACTTC. It encodes CASSSPSRGPAEQYF.

The rearrangement links TRBV9 to TRBJ1-2, with 8 bases lining up with TRBD1. CDR1 and CDR2 (germline): SGDLS, YYNGEE. CDR3 size: 15 residues. The V gene end was trimmed by 0 bases and the J gene end by 7 bases; junction bases not matched to a gene: 8. CDR3 nucleotide sequence: TGTGCCAGCAGCGTAGGAACTGACAGGGGTGGTGGCTACACCTTC. This translates into CASSVGTDRGGGYTF.

The chain recombines TRBV15 with TRBJ1-5; tentative D call: TRBD1 (5 bases). V lost 4 bases and J lost 2, with 18 bases in between. From germline, CDR1 is LNHNV and CDR2 YYDKDF (reference sequence). CDR3 length: 17 residues. The CDR3 DNA is TGTGCCACCAGCATAGAAACTCATAGGGGTGGCAATCAGCCCCAGCATTTT. Translated: CATSIETHRGGNQPQHF.

The chain uses TRBV9 and TRBJ2-7; 11 bases match TRBD1. Trimming cost V 4 bases and J 3 bases; bases outside gene matches: 6. The CDR3 contains 15 residues. Germline CDR1 is SGDLS and CDR2 is YYNGEE. The CDR3 region is CASSKEGQGVYEQYF. The CDR3 nucleotides are TGTGCCAGCAGCAAAGAGGGACAGGGGGTCTACGAGCAGTACTTC.

The gene calls are TRBV7-8 and TRBJ2-3; D is uncertain. The CDR3 totals 15 residues. Looked up from germline, CDR1 is SGHVS and CDR2 is FQNEAQ. Trimming stripped 3 bases from V and 1 base from J, with 11 bases between. The DNA of the CDR3 is TGTGCCAGCAGCTTTTTGGCCTTGGGCACAGATACGCAGTATTTT. Residues: CASSFLALGTDTQYF. Combining the CDR3 with reference TRBV7-8 and TRBJ2-3 gives the whole variable domain GAGVSQSPRYKVAKRGQDVALRCDPISGHVSLFWYQQALGQGPEFLTYFQNEAQLDKSGLPSDRFFAERPEGSVSTLKIQRTQQEDSAVYLCASSFLALGTDTQYFGPGTRLTVL.